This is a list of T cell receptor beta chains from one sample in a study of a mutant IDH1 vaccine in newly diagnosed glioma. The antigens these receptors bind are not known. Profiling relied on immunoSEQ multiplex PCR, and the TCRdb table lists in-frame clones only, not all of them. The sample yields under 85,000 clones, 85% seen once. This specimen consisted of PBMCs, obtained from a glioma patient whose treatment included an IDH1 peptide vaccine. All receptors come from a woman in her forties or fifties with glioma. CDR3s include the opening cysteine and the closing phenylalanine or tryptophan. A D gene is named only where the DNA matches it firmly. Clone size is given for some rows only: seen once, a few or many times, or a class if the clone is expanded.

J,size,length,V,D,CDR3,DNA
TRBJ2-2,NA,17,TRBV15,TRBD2,CATSRTSGRASAGELFF,TGTGCCACCAGCAGAACGAGCGGGAGGGCCTCGGCCGGGGAGCTGTTTTTT
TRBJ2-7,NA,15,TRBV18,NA,CASSPGLGSSYEQYF,TGTGCCAGCTCACCGGGACTGGGCAGCTCCTACGAGCAGTACTTC
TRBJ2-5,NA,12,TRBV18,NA,CASSPSGETQYF,TGTGCCAGCTCACCGAGTGGAGAGACCCAGTACTTC
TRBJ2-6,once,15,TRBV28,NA,CASSMSGSGANVLTF,TGTGCCAGCAGTATGTCAGGGTCTGGGGCCAACGTCCTGACTTTC
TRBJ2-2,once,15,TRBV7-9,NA,CASSLQGRGTGELFF,TGTGCCAGCAGCTTACAGGGACGTGGCACCGGGGAGCTGTTTTTT
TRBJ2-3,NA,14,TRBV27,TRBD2,CASSLAGESGTQYF,TGTGCCAGCAGCCTAGCGGGAGAGTCGGGTACGCAGTATTTT
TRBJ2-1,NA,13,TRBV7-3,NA,CASSLTSYNEQFF,TGTGCCAGCAGCTTAACTTCGTACAATGAGCAGTTCTTC
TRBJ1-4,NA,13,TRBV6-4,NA,CASRGLGYEKLFF,TGTGCCAGTCGGGGCCTGGGGTATGAAAAACTGTTTTTT
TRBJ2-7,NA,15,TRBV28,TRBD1,CASSLSGGASYEQYF,TGTGCCAGCAGTTTATCAGGGGGAGCGTCCTACGAGCAGTACTTC
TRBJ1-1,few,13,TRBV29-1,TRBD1,CSVAGTVNTEAFF,TGCAGCGTTGCCGGGACAGTGAACACTGAAGCTTTCTTT